The 5 T cell receptor beta chains reported below all come from one sample, sequenced in a study of post-analysis software for immune sequencing data. Study-wide points: When patients were compared with controls, a handful of TRBV segments were more frequent, TRBV5-6, TRBV5-1 and TRBV20-1 among them.

These TCRs are of unknown antigen specificity. Unique molecular identifiers tagged the TCR beta cDNA libraries. TCRdb independently ran MiXCR on the PCR reads; one entry per CDR3 protein. The sample shows 350,000 to 500,000 distinct CDR3 sequences, approximately 39% of them seen only once. The specimen sequenced was blood. Source of these receptors: a girl aged 2 to 10 with multiple sclerosis.

A few counts support this clonotype. The gene calls are TRBV12-3 or TRBV12-4 and TRBJ2-7; D is unclear. The CDR3 loop spans 15 amino acids. The ends were cut back, 5 bases at V and 3 bases at J, with 17 bases in the middle. CDR3 coding DNA: TGTGCCAGCAGTGATACTAAGGGATCGCACTACGAGCAGTACTTC. Protein product: CASSDTKGSHYEQYF.

The chain combines TRBV11-2 with TRBJ2-1, with 8 bases lining up with TRBD1. The CDR3 is 17 residues long. The J segment lost 1 base and the V segment lost 2 bases, leaving 7 bases of the junction unmatched. Germline V CDR1 and CDR2: SGHAT, FQNNGV. CDR3 bases: TGTGCCAGCAGCTTAAGGGGACAGGTGACTTCCTACAATGAGCAGTTCTTC. Protein sequence: CASSLRGQVTSYNEQFF.

Comments on this clonotype: The junction and the germline gene differ at one end; a read error may be behind it. The rearrangement uses TRBV6-5 and TRBJ1-2, with 7 nucleotides matching TRBD1. The CDR3 is 14 amino acids. The germline V gene has CDR1 MNHEY and CDR2 SVGAGI. As DNA, the CDR3 is TGTGCCGGCAGGCGCGACAGGGTCGGGTATGGCTACACCTTC. It translates to CAGRRDRVGYGYTF.

This clonotype was counted a few times. The genes are TRBV2 and TRBJ2-7; D remains unclear. The germline CDR1 and CDR2 sequences are SNHLY and FYNNEI. The V end lost 6 bases, the J end lost 2 bases, and 11 bases lay between the germline ends. The CDR3 covers 13 residues. The CDR3 nucleotides are TGTGCCAGCAGCTGGACGAAGACCTACGAGCAGTACTTC. Translating gives CASSWTKTYEQYF. Variable domain in full (rest from reference TRBV2 and TRBJ2-7): EPEVTQTPSHQVTQMGQEVILRCVPISNHLYFYWYRQILGQKVEFLVSFYNNEISEKSEIFDDQFSVERPDGSNFTLKIRSTKLEDSAMYFCASSWTKTYEQYFGPGTRLTVT.

V is TRBV29-1 and J is TRBJ2-1; no firm D call. The CDR3 consists of 15 residues. V lost 0 bases to trimming and J lost 2 bases, with 11 bases between them. The V gene's germline CDR1 is SQVTM and CDR2 ANQGSEA. CDR3 coding DNA: TGCAGCGTTGAAGAAACTTCCCCGGCCTACAATGAGCAGTTCTTC. Translation: CSVEETSPAYNEQFF.